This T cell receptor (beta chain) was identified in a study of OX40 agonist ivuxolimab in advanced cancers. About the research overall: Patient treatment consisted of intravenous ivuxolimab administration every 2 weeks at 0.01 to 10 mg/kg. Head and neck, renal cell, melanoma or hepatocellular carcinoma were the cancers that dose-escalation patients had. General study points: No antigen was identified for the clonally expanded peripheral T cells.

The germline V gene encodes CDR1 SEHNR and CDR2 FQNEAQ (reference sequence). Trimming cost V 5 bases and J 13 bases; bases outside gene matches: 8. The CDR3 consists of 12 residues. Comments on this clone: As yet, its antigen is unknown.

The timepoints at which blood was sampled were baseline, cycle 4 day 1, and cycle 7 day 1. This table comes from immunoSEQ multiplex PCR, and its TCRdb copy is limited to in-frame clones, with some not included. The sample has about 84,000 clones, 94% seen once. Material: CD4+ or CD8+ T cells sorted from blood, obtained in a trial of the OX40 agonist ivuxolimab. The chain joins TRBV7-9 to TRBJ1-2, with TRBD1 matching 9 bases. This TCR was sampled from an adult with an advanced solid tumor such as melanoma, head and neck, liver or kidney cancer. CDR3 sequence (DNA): TGTGCCAGCAGCCCGGGACAGGGCTTACCCACCTTC. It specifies CASSPGQGLPTF.